These 24 T cell receptor beta chains were all obtained from the same sample, sequenced in a study of OX40 agonist ivuxolimab in advanced cancers. Some clones are missing from TCRdb's copy, which holds only in-frame ones; the method was immunoSEQ multiplex PCR. The sample carries tens of thousands of clones, approximately 84% recorded once. The sample consisted of CD4+ or CD8+ T cells sorted from blood, taken in a trial of the OX40 agonist ivuxolimab. The origin of the receptors is an adult with an advanced solid tumor such as melanoma, head and neck, liver or kidney cancer.

The CDR3 nucleotides read TGTGCCAGCAGCTTATGGGGGCGCGGAGAGACCCAGTACTTC. This translates into CASSLWGRGETQYF. V is TRBV7-2 and J is TRBJ2-5; the D gene is possibly TRBD1 (6 bases). The CDR3 spans 14 residues. V lost 2 bases, J lost 4 bases, and 11 bases lay in between. Germline-derived CDR1 and CDR2 are SGHTA and FQGNSA.

The chain uses TRBV6-6 and TRBJ2-5, with D hard to call. V was trimmed by 7 bases and J by 4 bases, leaving 13 bases between them. Germline V lookup: CDR1 MNHNY, CDR2 SVGAGI (reference sequence). The CDR3 is made up of 13 amino acids. The CDR3 loop reads CASTPRQRETQYF. In DNA form, the CDR3 reads TGTGCCAGCACCCCGCGGCAGCGAGAGACCCAGTACTTC.

The chain joins TRBV5-5 to TRBJ1-2; D gene uncertain. The V gene's germline CDR1 is SGHKS and CDR2 YYEKEE (reference sequence). CDR3 length: 13 residues. Deletions cut 0 bases from V and 2 bases from J, with 5 bases between. The CDR3 spells CASSLGQNYGYTF. CDR3 DNA: TGTGCCAGCAGCTTGGGTCAGAACTATGGCTACACCTTC.

The chain recombines TRBV6-6 with TRBJ2-1, with 14 bases lining up with TRBD2. CDR1 is MNHNY and CDR2 is SVGAGI in the germline V gene (reference sequence). J lost 10 bases, V lost 5 bases, and 7 bases had no gene match. This CDR3 spans 15 amino acids. CDR3 nucleotides: TGTGCCAGCAGTCCGACTAGCGGGGGGGCAAGGGAGCAGTTCTTC. Its translation: CASSPTSGGAREQFF.

This sequence joins TRBV2 and TRBJ1-4; TRBD1 aligns across 10 bases. The germline gives CDR1 SNHLY, CDR2 FYNNEI. This CDR3 spans 14 amino acids. V was clipped by 6 bases and J by 7 bases; unmatched bases: 5. The CDR3 sequence is CASSLGQGSEKLFF. Here the CDR3 DNA reads TGTGCCAGCAGCCTGGGACAGGGGAGTGAAAAACTGTTTTTT.

CDR3 loop: CASSIGRDKKLFF. The CDR3 DNA is TGTGCCAGTAGTATTGGGAGGGATAAAAAACTGTTTTTT. The V call is TRBV19, the J call TRBJ1-4; D is undetermined. The CDR3 runs to 13 residues. Looked up from germline, CDR1 is LNHDA and CDR2 is SQIVND (reference sequence). V shed 3 bases and J shed 9 bases, with 11 bases lying between them.

The V and J genes are TRBV7-3 and TRBJ2-3; D might be TRBD1 or TRBD2, each matching 6 bases. CDR1 and CDR2 from the germline V gene are SGHTA and FQGTGA. Trimming pared 7 bases from V and 4 bases from J, leaving 18 bases between. The CDR3 totals 15 residues. CDR3 coding DNA: TGTGCCAGCAACACCGGGGGCGCTGTGGCAGATACGCAGTATTTT. Translating it yields CASNTGGAVADTQYF.

V gene TRBV4-2 combines with J gene TRBJ1-2; no definite D call. CDR3 size: 13 residues. From germline, CDR1 is LGHNA and CDR2 YNFKEQ. Trimming cost V 5 bases and J 5 bases, with 12 bases left between them. The CDR3 sequence: CASSFSEDYGYTF. The CDR3 bases are TGTGCCAGCAGCTTCTCCGAGGATTATGGCTACACCTTC.

This chain joins TRBV19 and TRBJ2-5; tentatively, D is TRBD2 (5 bases). Germline lookup yields CDR1 LNHDA and CDR2 SQIVND (reference sequence). The CDR3 consists of 13 residues. V was trimmed by 3 bases and J by 4 bases, leaving 9 bases between them. The CDR3 loop is CASSMRARETQYF. In DNA, the CDR3 is TGTGCCAGTAGTATGAGGGCCAGAGAGACCCAGTACTTC.

Concerning this clone: At the DNA level, this CDR3 is encoded by other sequences in the same sample as well. J is TRBJ2-1 and V is TRBV5-1; D tentatively reads TRBD1 or TRBD2 (6 bases each). With 0 bases removed from V and 0 bases from J, the gap between germline ends came to 10 bases. The CDR3 loop spans 16 amino acids. CDR1 SGHRS and CDR2 YFSETQ come from the germline V gene. The CDR3 DNA reads as TGCGCCAGCAGCTTGGTGCCGGGGGCCTCCTACAATGAGCAGTTCTTC. Translating it yields CASSLVPGASYNEQFF.

The chain joins TRBV5-1 to TRBJ1-1; D may be TRBD1 (5 bases). The CDR3 loop spans 13 amino acids. Trimming cost V 4 bases and J 0 bases, with 7 bases left between them. The germline CDR1 and CDR2 sequences are SGHRS and YFSETQ. The CDR3 loop reads CASSRDLNTEAFF. In DNA form, the CDR3 reads TGCGCCAGCAGCCGGGACTTGAACACTGAAGCTTTCTTT.

The rearrangement uses TRBV6-1 and TRBJ2-3, with 10 bases fitting TRBD2. The CDR3 runs 16 residues. V shed 2 bases and J 6 bases; nucleotides not matched to a gene: 8. Germline V gives CDR1 MNHNS, CDR2 SASEGT. CDR3 amino acids: CASSEWGAGGRDTQYF. Written as DNA, the CDR3 is TGTGCCAGCAGTGAATGGGGAGCGGGGGGGCGCGATACGCAGTATTTT.

The chain carries TRBV27 and TRBJ1-2, with TRBD1 matching 7 bases. V lost 6 bases, J lost 2 bases, and 9 bases stayed unmatched. Germline-derived CDR1 and CDR2 are MNHEY and SMNVEV (reference sequence). The CDR3 sequence is 15 residues long. The CDR3 coding sequence is TGTGCCAGCAGACCAAGACAGGGCGCCAACTATGGCTACACCTTC. Residues: CASRPRQGANYGYTF.

The chain couples TRBV11-2 to TRBJ2-3, with 10 bases fitting TRBD1. This CDR3 comprises 15 residues. The germline V gene encodes CDR1 SGHAT and CDR2 FQNNGV. V was clipped by 5 bases and J by 3 bases; unmatched bases: 5. The CDR3, as DNA: TGTGCCAGCAGCCAGACAGGGGGCGAAACAGATACGCAGTATTTT. Translation gives CASSQTGGETDTQYF.

This clone was found a few times. The rearrangement joins TRBV18 to TRBJ1-1, with D possibly TRBD1 on 5 matching bases. V lost 0 bases, J lost 4 bases, and 15 bases lay in between. This CDR3 has 16 residues. CDR1 KGHSH and CDR2 LQKENI come from the germline V gene. CDR3 in DNA: TGTGCCAGCTCACCACCTGGCAGGGCGAAGGGCACTGAAGCTTTCTTT. It translates to CASSPPGRAKGTEAFF.

This clone was seen just once. The J gene is TRBJ2-3, the V gene TRBV4-2; either TRBD1 or TRBD2 may fit D (6 bases each). V gave up 1 base and J gave up 3 bases, with 17 bases separating them. The CDR3 totals 17 residues. Germline V gene data show CDR1 as LGHNA and CDR2 as YNFKEQ. The CDR3 DNA sequence: TGTGCCAGCAGCCAAGGGTCCGGAGGGGGGCGGACAGATACGCAGTATTTT. As protein: CASSQGSGGGRTDTQYF.

The chain couples TRBV29-1 to TRBJ2-7; D gene uncertain. This CDR3 has 13 residues. V lost 4 bases, J lost 3 bases, and 13 bases lay in between. The germline gives CDR1 SQVTM, CDR2 ANQGSEA. This CDR3 reads CSVGEAMGYEQYF. CDR3 sequence (DNA): TGCAGCGTTGGAGAAGCGATGGGCTACGAGCAGTACTTC.

The chain is built from TRBV5-1 and TRBJ1-5; D ambiguous. Germline CDR1 is SGHRS and CDR2 is YFSETQ. There are 13 residues in the CDR3. Trimming stripped 3 bases from V and 5 bases from J, with 9 bases between. The CDR3 sequence is CASSSDGYQPQHF. CDR3 DNA sequence: TGCGCCAGCAGCTCTGACGGATATCAGCCCCAGCATTTT.

The rearrangement joins TRBV4-1 to TRBJ2-1; 13 positions agree with TRBD2. V lost 1 base and J lost 1; bases outside the gene matches: 7. Germline V gene data show CDR1 as MGHRA and CDR2 as YSYEKL. CDR3 length equals 19 residues. CDR3 protein: CASSQVGPGLAGSYNEQFF. CDR3 DNA: TGCGCCAGCAGCCAAGTGGGCCCGGGACTAGCGGGATCCTACAATGAGCAGTTCTTC.

This chain joins TRBV5-1 and TRBJ2-7, with 8 bases matching TRBD2. CDR1 and CDR2 (germline): SGHRS, YFSETQ. The CDR3 loop spans 16 amino acids. Trimming removed 0 bases from V and 5 bases from J; junction bases left unmatched: 10. The chain's CDR3 is CASSLAGQRGSHEQYF. The CDR3 nucleotides are TGCGCCAGCAGCTTGGCCGGCCAGCGGGGGTCCCACGAGCAGTACTTC.

This clone showed up just a few times. The V gene is TRBV10-2, the J gene TRBJ2-3, with 7 bases aligning to TRBD2. The V segment lost 5 bases and the J segment 2 bases; nucleotides outside the gene matches: 7. Germline V CDR1 and CDR2: WSHSY, SAAADI. This CDR3 has 15 amino acids. CDR3 nucleotides: TGCGCCAGCAGTTGGCGGGGGACCCCCACAGATACGCAGTATTTT. Translated, it gives CASSWRGTPTDTQYF.

This clone appeared once. The chain joins TRBV7-4 to TRBJ1-6, with 9 bases identical to TRBD1. CDR1 and CDR2 from the germline V gene are SGHVT and SQSDAQ. The junction had 4 bases not matched to a gene; V was cut back by 5 bases and J by 8 bases. This CDR3 comprises 14 residues. The CDR3: CASSPGQGYSPLHF. In DNA, the CDR3 is TGTGCCAGCAGCCCGGGACAGGGCTATTCACCCCTCCACTTT.

This sequence joins TRBV4-2 and TRBJ1-5; D unclear. The CDR3 totals 15 residues. Per the germline V gene, CDR1 is LGHNA and CDR2 is YNFKEQ. V gave up 0 bases and J gave up 2 bases, with 8 bases separating them. In nucleotides, the CDR3 is TGTGCCAGCAGCCAAGAGGGAACAGGCAATCAGCCCCAGCATTTT. Translating gives CASSQEGTGNQPQHF.

The chain uses TRBV5-6 and TRBJ1-2; 7 bases are shared with TRBD1. The germline CDR1 and CDR2 sequences are SGHDT and YYEEEE. With V trimmed by 4 bases and J by 5 bases, 11 bases remained unmatched. The CDR3 runs 15 residues. As DNA, the CDR3 is TGTGCCAGCAGCCCCCCGACAGGGTCCCGTTATGGCTACACCTTC. Protein: CASSPPTGSRYGYTF. Together with reference TRBV5-6 and TRBJ1-2, the CDR3 gives the full variable domain: DAGVTQSPTHLIKTRGQQVTLRCSPKSGHDTVSWYQQALGQGPQFIFQYYEEEERQRGNFPDRFSGHQFPNYSSELNVNALLLGDSALYLCASSPPTGSRYGYTFGSGTRLTVV.